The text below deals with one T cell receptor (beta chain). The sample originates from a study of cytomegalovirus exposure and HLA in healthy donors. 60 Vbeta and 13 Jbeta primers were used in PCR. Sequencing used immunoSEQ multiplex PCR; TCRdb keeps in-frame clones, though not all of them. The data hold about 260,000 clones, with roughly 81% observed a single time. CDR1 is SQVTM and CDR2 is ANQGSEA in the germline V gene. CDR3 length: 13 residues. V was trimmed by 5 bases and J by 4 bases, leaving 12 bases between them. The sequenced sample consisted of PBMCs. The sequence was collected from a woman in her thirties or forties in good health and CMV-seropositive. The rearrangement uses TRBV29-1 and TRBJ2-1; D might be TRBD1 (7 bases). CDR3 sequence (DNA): TGCAGCGTTAGGGGGGACAGTTACAATGAGCAGTTCTTC. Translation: CSVRGDSYNEQFF.